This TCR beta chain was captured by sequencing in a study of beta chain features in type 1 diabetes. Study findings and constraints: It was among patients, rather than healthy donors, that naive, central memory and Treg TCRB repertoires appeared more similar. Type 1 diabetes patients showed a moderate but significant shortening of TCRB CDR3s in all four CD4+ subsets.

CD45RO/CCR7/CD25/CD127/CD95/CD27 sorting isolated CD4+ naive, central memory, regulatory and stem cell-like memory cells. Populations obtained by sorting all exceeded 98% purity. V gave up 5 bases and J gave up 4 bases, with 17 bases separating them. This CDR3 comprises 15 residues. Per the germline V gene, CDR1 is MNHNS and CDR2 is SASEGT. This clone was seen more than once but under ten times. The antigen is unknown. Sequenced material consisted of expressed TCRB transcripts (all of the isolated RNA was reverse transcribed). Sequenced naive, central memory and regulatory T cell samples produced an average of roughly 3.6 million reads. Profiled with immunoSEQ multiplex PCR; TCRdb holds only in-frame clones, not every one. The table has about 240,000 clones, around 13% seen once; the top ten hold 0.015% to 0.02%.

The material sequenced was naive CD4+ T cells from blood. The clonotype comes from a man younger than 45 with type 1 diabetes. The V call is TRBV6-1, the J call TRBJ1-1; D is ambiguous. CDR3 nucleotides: TGTGCCAGCAGTCCATCAAGCTGGTCGGGCACTGAAGCTTTCTTT. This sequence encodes CASSPSSWSGTEAFF.